This is a list of T cell receptor beta chains from one sample in a study of OX40 agonist ivuxolimab in advanced cancers. TCRdb's table, derived via immunoSEQ multiplex PCR, lists solely in-frame clones and lacks some. The table lists 45,000 to 50,000 clones, roughly 87% of them singletons, with less than 8% in the top ten. Sequencing was performed on CD4+ or CD8+ T cells sorted from blood, taken in a trial of the OX40 agonist ivuxolimab. The source of these receptors is an adult with an advanced solid tumor such as melanoma, head and neck, liver or kidney cancer. CDR3s include the opening cysteine and the closing phenylalanine or tryptophan. Each record gives: CDR3 protein, CDR3 DNA, clone size, V gene, D gene, J gene. The D gene is left open where the match is weak. Not every row has a clone size; where given, it reads once, few, many or a size class.

CDR3: CASTGGSSDTQYF
DNA: TGTGCCAGTACTGGGGGCTCGTCAGATACGCAGTATTTT
size: NA
V: TRBV19
D: NA
J: TRBJ2-3

CDR3: CASSQRGVGYGYTF
DNA: TGTGCCAGCAGCCAGCGTGGTGTGGGCTATGGCTACACCTTC
size: NA
V: TRBV13
D: NA
J: TRBJ1-2

CDR3: CASSLYRAGTGELFF
DNA: TGTGCCAGCAGTTTATACAGGGCGGGCACCGGGGAGCTGTTTTTT
size: NA
V: TRBV27
D: NA
J: TRBJ2-2

CDR3: CAWSVPLRGHQETQYF
DNA: TGTGCCTGGAGTGTACCCCTGCGGGGGCACCAAGAGACCCAGTACTTC
size: NA
V: TRBV30
D: NA
J: TRBJ2-5

CDR3: CASSLERGTDTQYF
DNA: TGTGCCAGCAGCTTAGAGCGGGGCACAGATACGCAGTATTTT
size: NA
V: TRBV7-9
D: NA
J: TRBJ2-3

CDR3: CASSLGGQGYGYTF
DNA: TGTGCCAGCAGCTTAGGAGGACAGGGATATGGCTACACCTTC
size: NA
V: TRBV7-9
D: TRBD1
J: TRBJ1-2

CDR3: CASSLVAGRHGYTF
DNA: TGTGCCAGCAGCTTAGTGGCAGGGCGCCATGGCTACACCTTC
size: few
V: TRBV11-2
D: NA
J: TRBJ1-2

CDR3: CASSLVQGGDSNQPQHF
DNA: TGTGCCAGCAGCTTAGTACAGGGTGGTGATAGCAATCAGCCCCAGCATTTT
size: NA
V: TRBV7-2
D: NA
J: TRBJ1-5

CDR3: CASSPGLALEQFF
DNA: TGTGCCAGTAGTCCCGGACTAGCCCTTGAGCAGTTCTTC
size: NA
V: TRBV19
D: TRBD2
J: TRBJ2-1

CDR3: CASSSSETSGADTQYF
DNA: TGTGCCAGCAGCTCTAGCGAAACTAGCGGGGCAGATACGCAGTATTTT
size: NA
V: TRBV9
D: TRBD2
J: TRBJ2-3

CDR3: CASSTPWTLNTEAFF
DNA: TGTGCCAGTAGTACACCTTGGACACTGAACACTGAAGCTTTCTTT
size: NA
V: TRBV19
D: NA
J: TRBJ1-1

CDR3: CASSEVWGGGYEQYF
DNA: TGTGCCAGCAGTGAAGTATGGGGAGGGGGATACGAGCAGTACTTC
size: NA
V: TRBV6-1
D: NA
J: TRBJ2-7

CDR3: CASSAGPNTGELFF
DNA: TGTGCCAGTAGTGCAGGGCCGAACACCGGGGAGCTGTTTTTT
size: NA
V: TRBV19
D: NA
J: TRBJ2-2

CDR3: CASSPSGVSTDTQYF
DNA: TGTGCCAGCAGCCCTTCAGGGGTTAGCACAGATACGCAGTATTTT
size: NA
V: TRBV7-9
D: NA
J: TRBJ2-3

CDR3: CASSPGPMARDSHSSYNSPLHF
DNA: TGTGCCAGCAGCCCCGGACCCATGGCCCGGGACAGCCATAGCTCCTATAATTCACCCCTCCACTTT
size: once
V: TRBV13
D: TRBD1
J: TRBJ1-6

CDR3: CASSLAPWGRWDTEAFF
DNA: TGTGCCAGCAGCTTGGCTCCTTGGGGGCGGTGGGACACTGAAGCTTTCTTT
size: NA
V: TRBV5-6
D: NA
J: TRBJ1-1

CDR3: CASSSSAGGAYNEQFF
DNA: TGTGCCAGCAGCTCCTCAGCGGGAGGAGCATACAATGAGCAGTTCTTC
size: once
V: TRBV9
D: TRBD2
J: TRBJ2-1

CDR3: CASSSTGAEELVYEQYF
DNA: TGTGCCAGCAGCTCTACTGGGGCGGAGGAACTAGTATACGAGCAGTACTTC
size: NA
V: TRBV7-2
D: NA
J: TRBJ2-7

CDR3: CASSPFGTSVAYNSPLHF
DNA: TGTGCCAGCAGCCCATTCGGGACTTCCGTCGCCTATAATTCACCCCTCCACTTT
size: NA
V: TRBV11-2
D: NA
J: TRBJ1-6

CDR3: CASIGGQGVSYEQYF
DNA: TGTGCCAGCATCGGAGGACAGGGGGTCTCCTACGAGCAGTACTTC
size: NA
V: TRBV2
D: TRBD1
J: TRBJ2-7

CDR3: CASSLGNEQFF
DNA: TGTGCCAGCAGTTTAGGGAATGAGCAGTTCTTC
size: NA
V: TRBV27
D: NA
J: TRBJ2-1

CDR3: CASRLGLGGRYNEQFF
DNA: TGTGCCAGCAGATTAGGGCTAGGGGGTCGGTACAATGAGCAGTTCTTC
size: NA
V: TRBV27
D: NA
J: TRBJ2-1

CDR3: CASSLEGLTDTQYF
DNA: TGTGCCAGCAGCTTGGAAGGACTCACAGATACGCAGTATTTT
size: NA
V: TRBV5-4
D: NA
J: TRBJ2-3

CDR3: CASSDKLGLSTEAFF
DNA: TGTGCCAGCAGCGATAAGCTGGGGCTAAGTACTGAAGCTTTCTTT
size: medium-sized
V: TRBV11-2
D: NA
J: TRBJ1-1

CDR3: CASSTPGSSTDTQYF
DNA: TGTGCCAGCAGTACGCCGGGATCTAGCACAGATACGCAGTATTTT
size: NA
V: TRBV28
D: NA
J: TRBJ2-3

CDR3: CAISAGLAGGTDTQYF
DNA: TGTGCCATCAGTGCGGGACTAGCGGGGGGCACAGATACGCAGTATTTT
size: NA
V: TRBV10-3
D: TRBD2
J: TRBJ2-3

CDR3: CASSLVLSGANVLTF
DNA: TGTGCCAGCAGCTTGGTCCTCTCTGGGGCCAACGTCCTGACTTTC
size: NA
V: TRBV7-9
D: NA
J: TRBJ2-6

CDR3: CASSLGGGYTEAFF
DNA: TGCGCCAGCAGCTTGGGAGGCGGGTACACTGAAGCTTTCTTT
size: NA
V: TRBV5-1
D: NA
J: TRBJ1-1

CDR3: CAVRDGELFF
DNA: TGTGCCGTTCGGGACGGGGAGCTGTTTTTT
size: NA
V: TRBV19
D: NA
J: TRBJ2-2

CDR3: CASSLAVGDGELGYGYTF
DNA: TGTGCCAGCAGCTTAGCGGTTGGGGACGGGGAACTCGGCTATGGCTACACCTTC
size: NA
V: TRBV7-8
D: NA
J: TRBJ1-2